This TCR beta chain comes out of a study of blood T cells in healthy people across ages. Study information: There was about one barcoded beta molecule captured by template switching per two T cells. Study results and caveats: There was no known CMV status for donors, so expanded clonotype changes were possibly confounded. Both higher diversity and more naive CD4+ cells marked long-lived donors when set against aged donors.

The V gene lost 1 base and the J gene lost 0 bases, with 4 bases spanning the gap. The CDR3 sequence is 13 residues long. Germline-derived CDR1 and CDR2 are MNHEY and SVGEGT. It was with a sample-barcoded 5' primer and a J-beta primer mix that a second PCR of roughly 7 to 12 cycles was run. Each cDNA molecule, via a template-switch adaptor with 12 random nucleotides, was tagged. TCRdb passed the 5' RACE reads through MiXCR, listing each CDR3 protein once. The data show roughly 860,000 distinct CDR3 sequences, with under 80% seen just once and roughly 25% held by the top ten. On this clonotype: The antigen is unknown.

The chain couples TRBV6-2 or TRBV6-3 to TRBJ2-7; D ambiguous. Input material: blood. The TCR comes from a man younger than 45 in good health. The DNA of the CDR3 is TGTGCCAGCAGTTACTGGATCTCCTACGAGCAGTACTTC. Encoded protein: CASSYWISYEQYF.